Listed here are 6 T cell receptor beta chains from one sample, sequenced in a study of shared clonotypes between healthy human individuals. Sequenced by immunoSEQ multiplex PCR; TCRdb stores in-frame clones only, minus some. The sample has some 240,000 clones, approximately 65% seen once. The sequencing input was memory CD4+ T cells sorted from blood. As to subset: CD45RA-negative fraction. These receptors were taken from a man aged 25-40 years in good health.

This sequence joins TRBV29-1 and TRBJ2-5; 7 bases line up with TRBD1. With V trimmed by 7 bases and J by 5 bases, 10 bases remained unmatched. CDR3 length equals 13 residues. Germline-derived CDR1 and CDR2 are SQVTM and ANQGSEA. Here the CDR3 reads CSGTGWGRETQYF. The CDR3 coding sequence is TGCAGCGGGACAGGATGGGGGCGCGAGACCCAGTACTTC.

This chain uses TRBV25-1 with TRBJ1-3; D gene uncertain. CDR1 is MGHDK and CDR2 is SYGVNS in the germline V gene. The length of the CDR3 is 16 residues. Trimming took off 2 bases at V and 3 bases at J, with 14 bases between the two ends. The chain's CDR3 is CASSERLSGGGNTIYF. The CDR3 DNA follows: TGTGCCAGCAGTGAAAGGCTCTCGGGAGGTGGAAACACCATATATTTT.

This clone was found once. The chain is built from TRBV5-1 and TRBJ2-6, with no clear D. This CDR3 region has 18 residues. Between the trimmed V and J ends, which lost 0 bases and 1 base, there was a span of 14 bases. Germline assignment: CDR1 SGHRS and CDR2 YFSETQ. For the CDR3, the DNA is TGCGCCAGCAGCTTGGCCATGGGCCTGGTATCTGGGGCCAACGTCCTGACTTTC. Its translation is CASSLAMGLVSGANVLTF.

The genes are TRBV6-1 and TRBJ1-5; D unclear. The CDR3 consists of 16 residues. The ends were cut back, 3 bases at V and 3 bases at J, with 15 bases in the middle. CDR1 MNHNS and CDR2 SASEGT come from the germline V gene. The CDR3 nucleotides are TGTGCCAGCAGTGAGGGGATGGGATATGACAATCAGCCCCAGCATTTT. Protein sequence: CASSEGMGYDNQPQHF.

This clone has ten or more counts. The rearrangement links TRBV7-9 to TRBJ1-2, with D unclear. The CDR3 is 14 residues long. The germline CDR1 and CDR2 sequences are SEHNR and FQNEAQ (reference sequence). V was shortened by 0 bases and J by 7 bases, with 12 bases between the two germline ends. CDR3 region: CASSLAAAHSGYTF. The DNA for the CDR3 is TGTGCCAGCAGCTTAGCGGCAGCGCACAGTGGCTACACCTTC. The complete variable domain, with remaining parts taken from reference TRBV7-9 and TRBJ1-2, reads DTGVSQNPRHKITKRGQNVTFRCDPISEHNRLYWYRQTLGQGPEFLTYFQNEAQLEKSRLLSDRFSAERPKGSFSTLEIQRTEQGDSAMYLCASSLAAAHSGYTFGSGTRLTVV.

The chain combines TRBV5-6 with TRBJ1-4; D might be TRBD1 (5 bases). CDR3 length: 17 residues. Germline loops: CDR1 SGHDT, CDR2 YYEEEE. Trimming took off 2 bases at V and 1 base at J, with 15 bases between the two ends. The CDR3 region is CASSFGTGRGTNEKLFF. The CDR3 DNA follows: TGTGCCAGCAGCTTTGGTACGGGGCGCGGAACTAATGAAAAACTGTTTTTT.